This TCR beta chain was recovered during a study of cytomegalovirus exposure and HLA in healthy donors. Points on this clone: Antigen specificity is unknown.

Donors had nominal health at sampling but likely had unrecorded immune exposures. This CDR3 spans 13 amino acids. Trimming left V 2 bases short and J 6 bases short, with 14 bases between. Germline V gene lookup returns CDR1 SQVTM and CDR2 ANQGSEA. The PCR had 60 Vbeta and 13 Jbeta primers. Generated by immunoSEQ multiplex PCR, the TCRdb table keeps only in-frame clones and is missing some. The sample lists 90,000 to 120,000 clones, roughly 71% occurring once. The study's findings and limits: Apart from CMV serostatus, no immune exposure information was available.

The rearrangement joins TRBV29-1 to TRBJ2-7, with a possible D match to TRBD2 (5 bases). The sequencing input was PBMCs. This TCR was sampled from a man aged 35-49 years in good health and CMV-seropositive. CDR3 in DNA: TGCAGCGTTGAAAGCCCCCGCGGAGGCGAGCAGTACTTC. Translating gives CSVESPRGGEQYF.